The 9 T cell receptor beta chains in this list originate from one sample, sequenced in a study of beta chain features in type 1 diabetes. Whole-study findings and limits: Significant though moderate, a shortening of TCRB CDR3s appeared in all four CD4+ subsets of Type 1 diabetes patients.

The antigens for these receptors are not known. TCRB transcripts that were expressed got sequenced, as all of the isolated RNA had been reverse transcribed. This table comes from immunoSEQ multiplex PCR, and its TCRdb copy is limited to in-frame clones, with some not included. The table has over 150,000 clones, about a tenth seen once; the top ten hold approximately 0.46%. The sequencing input was central memory CD4+ T cells from blood. Receptors originate from a man aged 25 to 40 with type 1 diabetes.

The chain combines TRBV11-2 with TRBJ2-7, with D possibly TRBD2 on 6 matching bases. V lost 6 bases, J lost 2 bases, and 17 bases lay in between. Per germline, CDR1 SGHAT and CDR2 FQNNGV. This CDR3 spans 15 amino acids. CDR3 DNA sequence: TGTGCCAGCAGTTCGAGCGGGCTCTACGCCTACGAGCAGTACTTC. Encoded protein: CASSSSGLYAYEQYF. The entire variable domain, with the rest obtained from reference TRBV11-2 and TRBJ2-7, is as follows: EAGVAQSPRYKIIEKRQSVAFWCNPISGHATLYWYQQILGQGPKLLIQFQNNGVVDDSQLPKDRFSAERLKGVDSTLKIQPAKLEDSAVYLCASSSSGLYAYEQYFGPGTRLTVT.

This sequence joins TRBV2 and TRBJ2-3, with D unresolved. This CDR3 is 14 amino acids long. The V gene's germline CDR1 is SNHLY and CDR2 FYNNEI. Deletions cut 7 bases from V and 1 base from J, with 12 bases between. The CDR3 bases are TGTGCCAGCATATCCTCGGTGGGCACAGATACGCAGTATTTT. Its translation is CASISSVGTDTQYF.

Only a few counts were recorded for this clone. The chain uses TRBV9 and TRBJ2-2; the D gene is possibly TRBD1 (5 bases). The CDR3 is 11 residues long. V shed 7 bases and J shed 6 bases, with 7 bases lying between them. The germline CDR1 and CDR2 sequences are SGDLS and YYNGEE. The CDR3 is CASARAGELFF. In DNA form, the CDR3 reads TGTGCCAGCGCCAGGGCCGGGGAGCTGTTTTTT.

The gene calls are TRBV5-1 and TRBJ2-6; D gene unclear. Germline CDR1 is SGHRS and CDR2 is YFSETQ. Trimming took 5 bases from V and 0 from J, leaving 6 bases between them. This CDR3 comprises 14 residues. CDR3 sequence: CASRSDSGANVLTF. The CDR3, as DNA: TGCGCCAGCAGGAGCGACTCTGGGGCCAACGTCCTGACTTTC.

This chain joins TRBV28 and TRBJ1-5; D unclear. The ends were cut back, 6 bases at V and 5 bases at J, with 11 bases in the middle. The CDR3 totals 13 residues. Germline V gene data show CDR1 as MDHEN and CDR2 as SYDVKM. In nucleotides, the CDR3 is TGTGCCAGCAGATTACGGGATTATCAGCCCCAGCATTTT. It yields the protein CASRLRDYQPQHF.

CDR3 in DNA: TGCGCCAGCACCCGGCAGGGCGGGGAGCTGTTTTTT. Translating gives CASTRQGGELFF. This chain links TRBV5-1 with TRBJ2-2; D possibly corresponds to TRBD1 (5 bases). Per germline, CDR1 SGHRS and CDR2 YFSETQ. V lost 6 bases and J lost 7, with 10 bases in between. The CDR3 is 12 residues long. Using reference TRBV5-1 and TRBJ2-2 for the parts outside the CDR3, the full variable domain is KAGVTQTPRYLIKTRGQQVTLSCSPISGHRSVSWYQQTPGQGLQFLFEYFSETQRNKGNFPGRFSGRQFSNSRSEMNVSTLELGDSALYLCASTRQGGELFFGEGSRLTVL.

This clone was observed a handful of times. The V and J genes are TRBV7-9 and TRBJ1-2; D might be TRBD1 (5 bases). Trimming removed 3 bases at V and 7 bases at J, with 12 bases between. Germline V gene data show CDR1 as SEHNR and CDR2 as FQNEAQ (reference sequence). There are 13 residues in the CDR3. The CDR3 is CASSFGRQGGYTF. The CDR3 coding sequence is TGTGCCAGCAGCTTCGGGCGGCAGGGTGGCTACACCTTC.

This clone appeared a few times. The rearrangement links TRBV6-6 to TRBJ1-1, with D unresolved. The V gene's germline CDR1 is MNHNY and CDR2 SVGAGI (reference sequence). This CDR3 comprises 15 residues. V lost 0 bases to trimming and J lost 0 bases, with 8 bases between them. The CDR3 DNA is TGTGCCAGCAGTTACTCGAGCCGTATGAACACTGAAGCTTTCTTT. It specifies CASSYSSRMNTEAFF.

The V gene is TRBV25-1, the J gene TRBJ1-4; a possible D gene is TRBD1 (5 bases). Trimming removed 0 bases from V and 4 bases from J, with 9 bases in between. The CDR3 runs 15 residues. Germline assignment: CDR1 MGHDK and CDR2 SYGVNS. The CDR3 spells CASSEYGGGNEKLFF. CDR3 DNA sequence: TGTGCCAGCAGTGAATATGGGGGAGGTAATGAAAAACTGTTTTTT.